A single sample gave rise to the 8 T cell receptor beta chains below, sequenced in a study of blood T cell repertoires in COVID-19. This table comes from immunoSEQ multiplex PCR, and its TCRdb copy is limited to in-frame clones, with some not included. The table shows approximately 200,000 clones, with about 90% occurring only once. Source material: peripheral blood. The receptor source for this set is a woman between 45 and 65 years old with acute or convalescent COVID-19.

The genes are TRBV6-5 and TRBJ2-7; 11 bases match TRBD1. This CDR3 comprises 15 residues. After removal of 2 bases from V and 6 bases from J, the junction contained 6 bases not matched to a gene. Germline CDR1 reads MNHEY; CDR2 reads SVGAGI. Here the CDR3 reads CASSYKPGTGGEQYF. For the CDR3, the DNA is TGTGCCAGCAGTTACAAACCCGGGACAGGGGGCGAGCAGTACTTC.

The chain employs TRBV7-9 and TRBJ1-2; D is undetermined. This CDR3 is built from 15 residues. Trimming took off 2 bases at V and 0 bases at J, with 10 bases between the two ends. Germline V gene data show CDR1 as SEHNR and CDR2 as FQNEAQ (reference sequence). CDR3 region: CASSLTDTPNYGYTF. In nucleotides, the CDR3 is TGTGCCAGCAGCTTAACTGACACCCCTAACTATGGCTACACCTTC.

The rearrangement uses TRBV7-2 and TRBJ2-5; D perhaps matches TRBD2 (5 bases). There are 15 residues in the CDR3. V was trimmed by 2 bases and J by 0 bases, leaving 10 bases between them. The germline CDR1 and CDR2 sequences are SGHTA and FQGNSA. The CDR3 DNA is TGTGCCAGCAGCTTACCGACGGGGTACCAAGAGACCCAGTACTTC. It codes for CASSLPTGYQETQYF.

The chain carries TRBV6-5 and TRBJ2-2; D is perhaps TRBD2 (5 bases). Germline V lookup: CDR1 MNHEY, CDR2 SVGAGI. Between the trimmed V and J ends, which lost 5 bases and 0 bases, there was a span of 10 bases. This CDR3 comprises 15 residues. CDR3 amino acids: CASSPPGSNTGELFF. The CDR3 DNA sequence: TGTGCCAGCAGTCCGCCGGGATCGAACACCGGGGAGCTGTTTTTT.

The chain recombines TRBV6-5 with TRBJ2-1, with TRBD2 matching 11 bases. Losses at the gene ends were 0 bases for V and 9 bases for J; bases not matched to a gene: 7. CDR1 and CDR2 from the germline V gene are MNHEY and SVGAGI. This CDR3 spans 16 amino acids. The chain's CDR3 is CASSYSTVAGGVEQFF. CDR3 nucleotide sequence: TGTGCCAGCAGTTACTCGACAGTAGCGGGAGGGGTTGAGCAGTTCTTC.

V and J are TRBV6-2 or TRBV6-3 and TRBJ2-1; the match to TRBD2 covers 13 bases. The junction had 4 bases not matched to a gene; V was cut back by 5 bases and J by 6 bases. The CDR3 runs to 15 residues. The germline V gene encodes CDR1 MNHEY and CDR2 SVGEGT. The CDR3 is CASSTGTSGVNEQFF. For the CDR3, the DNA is TGTGCCAGCAGTACCGGGACTAGCGGGGTCAATGAGCAGTTCTTC.

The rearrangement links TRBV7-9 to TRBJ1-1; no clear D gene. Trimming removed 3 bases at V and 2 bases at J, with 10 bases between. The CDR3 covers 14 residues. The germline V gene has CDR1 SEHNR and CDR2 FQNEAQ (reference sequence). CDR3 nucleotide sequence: TGTGCCAGCAGCTTTGCACAGACAAACACTGAAGCTTTCTTT. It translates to CASSFAQTNTEAFF. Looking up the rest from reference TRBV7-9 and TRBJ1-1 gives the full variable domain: DTGVSQNPRHKITKRGQNVTFRCDPISEHNRLYWYRQTLGQGPEFLTYFQNEAQLEKSRLLSDRFSAERPKGSFSTLEIQRTEQGDSAMYLCASSFAQTNTEAFFGQGTRLTVV.

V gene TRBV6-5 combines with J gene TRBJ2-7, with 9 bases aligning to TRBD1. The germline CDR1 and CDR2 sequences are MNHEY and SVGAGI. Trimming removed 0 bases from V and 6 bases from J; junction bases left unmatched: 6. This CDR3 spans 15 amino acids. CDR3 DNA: TGTGCCAGCAGTTACTCCGCGGGACAGGGCTTCGAGCAGTACTTC. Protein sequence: CASSYSAGQGFEQYF.